The rows below give T cell receptor beta chains drawn from one sample of a study of human thymus T cells. The table came from immunoSEQ multiplex PCR; TCRdb's copy has only in-frame clones and leaves some out. The sample lists about 130,000 clones, just under 95% occurring once. The specimen was thymus tissue. These receptors came from a boy under two years old with a congenital heart defect but otherwise immunologically healthy. CDR3s include the opening cysteine and the closing phenylalanine or tryptophan. D genes are given only for firm matches. The size of a clone is reported for some rows only, either as once, few or many, or as a class for expanded clones.

J gene,D gene,clone size,V gene,CDR3 DNA,CDR3 protein
TRBJ2-3,TRBD2,-,TRBV9,TGTGCCAGCAGCGTCGGGACTAGCGGGGGGGCAGGAGATACGCAGTATTTT,CASSVGTSGGAGDTQYF
TRBJ2-6,-,-,TRBV6-5,TGTGCCAGCAGTTTAGTCAGGTCTGGGGCCAACGTCCTGACTTTC,CASSLVRSGANVLTF
TRBJ1-1,-,few,TRBV27,TGTGCCAGCAGGACAAGTGCTGAAGCTTTCTTT,CASRTSAEAFF
TRBJ1-5,-,few,TRBV6-4,TGTGCCAGCAGATCGCCCATACCCTCGTCCCAGCATTTT,CASRSPIPSSQHF
TRBJ2-1,TRBD1,-,TRBV7-2,TGTGCCAGCAGCTTAGACCAAAGGGCCAGGGGGCCCTACAATGAGCAGTTCTTC,CASSLDQRARGPYNEQFF
TRBJ2-5,-,-,TRBV6-1,TGTGCCAGCGGACACAGGAGGGAGACCCAGTACTTC,CASGHRRETQYF
TRBJ2-7,-,-,TRBV6-6,TGTGCCAGCAGTTACCCACGGTCTGTGATGAACGAGCAGTACTTC,CASSYPRSVMNEQYF
TRBJ1-6,-,-,TRBV5-6,TGTGCCAGCAGCTTGCGGGGGGCCACTGCATCACCCCTCCACTTT,CASSLRGATASPLHF
TRBJ1-4,-,-,TRBV19,TGTGCCAGCGAGGGAGGGAGAAATGAAAAACTGTTTTTT,CASEGGRNEKLFF
TRBJ1-6,-,-,TRBV6-1,TGTGCCAGCAGTGAAGCGGGGCGGGGGTATTCACCCCTCCACTTT,CASSEAGRGYSPLHF
TRBJ1-5,-,once,TRBV6-1,TGTGCCAGCAGTGAAGTCGGGCGGAATCAGCCCCAGCATTTT,CASSEVGRNQPQHF
TRBJ2-5,TRBD1,-,TRBV5-5,TGTGCCAGCAGCTCGGGACAGGGAGGGGAGACCCAGTACTTC,CASSSGQGGETQYF
TRBJ2-3,-,-,TRBV4-3,TGCGCCAGCAGCCAAGACCCCGACACAGATACGCAGTATTTT,CASSQDPDTDTQYF
TRBJ1-1,-,-,TRBV11-2,TGTGCCAGCAGCCCAGGAGGCAGTATGAACACTGAAGCTTTCTTT,CASSPGGSMNTEAFF
TRBJ2-3,TRBD2,-,TRBV7-2,TGTGCCAGCAGCGTGGGGACTAGCGGGGGGGATACGCAGTATTTT,CASSVGTSGGDTQYF
TRBJ2-5,-,-,TRBV21-1,TGTGCCAGTAGCCGTGGGGAGACCCAGTACTTC,CASSRGETQYF
TRBJ1-4,-,-,TRBV28,TGTGCCAGCGGCTGCCGGGAAAAACTGTTTTTT,CASGCREKLFF
TRBJ2-1,-,-,TRBV10-3,TGTGCCATCAGTGAGGAGACTAGAAGGGGGAATGAGCAGTTCTTC,CAISEETRRGNEQFF
TRBJ2-3,-,-,TRBV9,TGTGCCAGCAGCGTAGAACGCCATGGGGATACGCAGTATTTT,CASSVERHGDTQYF
TRBJ2-2,TRBD2,-,TRBV27,TGTGCCAGCAGGCTAGCGGGGGGTTCCCCCGGGGAGCTGTTTTTT,CASRLAGGSPGELFF
TRBJ1-1,-,-,TRBV28,TGTGCCAGCAGTTTACGCCCGAACACTGAAGCTTTCTTT,CASSLRPNTEAFF
TRBJ1-1,-,-,TRBV6-5,TGTGCCAGCAGCACAAGGGGGGAAGCTTTCTTT,CASSTRGEAFF
TRBJ2-7,-,-,TRBV4-1,TGCGCCAGCAGCACGGGACGGCACTACGAGCAGTACTTC,CASSTGRHYEQYF
TRBJ2-1,TRBD2,-,TRBV4-3,TGCGCCAGCAGCCAAGAATGGATGACTAGCCCTTACAATGAGCAGTTCTTC,CASSQEWMTSPYNEQFF
TRBJ2-5,TRBD2,once,TRBV14,TGTGCCAGCAGCCAAGATCGTCCTGATGGTAGCGGGGGTCAAGAGACCCAGTACTTC,CASSQDRPDGSGGQETQYF
TRBJ2-5,TRBD1,-,TRBV30,TGTGCCTGGAGCCGCGGGACAGGGGGTGAAAAGGTCCAAGAGACCCAGTACTTC,CAWSRGTGGEKVQETQYF
TRBJ1-6,TRBD1,few,TRBV4-2,TGTGCCAGCAGCCAAGACGGTCCCTGGACAGGGACTCCCCTCCACTTT,CASSQDGPWTGTPLHF
TRBJ1-5,TRBD1,-,TRBV29-1,TGCAGCGTAGAAAACGGACAGGGCCTTCATGGGCCCCAGCATTTT,CSVENGQGLHGPQHF
TRBJ2-1,-,-,TRBV5-4,TGTGCCAGCAGCAAGACAGCCTACCCTCCCTACAATGAGCAGTTCTTC,CASSKTAYPPYNEQFF
TRBJ1-2,TRBD1,-,TRBV29-1,TGCAGCGTTGTTGGAGGACAGGGGGCGCAGGGTGGCTACACCTTC,CSVVGGQGAQGGYTF
TRBJ1-2,TRBD1,-,TRBV6-6,TGTGCCAGCAGTACCGGACAGGGGAACCTCTATGGCTACACCTTC,CASSTGQGNLYGYTF
TRBJ1-1,-,-,TRBV5-6,TGTGCCAGCAGCCAAGGGAAGGTGAACACTGAAGCTTTCTTT,CASSQGKVNTEAFF